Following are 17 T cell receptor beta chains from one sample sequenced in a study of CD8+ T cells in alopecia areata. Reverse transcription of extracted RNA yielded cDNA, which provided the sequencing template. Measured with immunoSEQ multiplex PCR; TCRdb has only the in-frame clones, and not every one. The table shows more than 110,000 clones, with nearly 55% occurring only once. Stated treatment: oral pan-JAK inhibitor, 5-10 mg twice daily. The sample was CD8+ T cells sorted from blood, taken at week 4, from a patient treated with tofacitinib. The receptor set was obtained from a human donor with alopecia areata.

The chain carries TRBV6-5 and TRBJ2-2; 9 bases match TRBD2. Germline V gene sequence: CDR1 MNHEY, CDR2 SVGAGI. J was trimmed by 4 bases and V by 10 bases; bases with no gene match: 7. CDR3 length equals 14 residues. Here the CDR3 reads CATGLALGTGELFF. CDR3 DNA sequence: TGTGCCACTGGACTAGCGTTGGGCACCGGGGAGCTGTTTTTT.

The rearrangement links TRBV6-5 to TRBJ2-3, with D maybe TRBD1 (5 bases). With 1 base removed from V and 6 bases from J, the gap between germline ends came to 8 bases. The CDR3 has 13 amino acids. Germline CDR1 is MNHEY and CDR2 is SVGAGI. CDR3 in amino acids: CASSYLSGDTQYF. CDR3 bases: TGTGCCAGCAGTTACTTATCAGGGGATACGCAGTATTTT.

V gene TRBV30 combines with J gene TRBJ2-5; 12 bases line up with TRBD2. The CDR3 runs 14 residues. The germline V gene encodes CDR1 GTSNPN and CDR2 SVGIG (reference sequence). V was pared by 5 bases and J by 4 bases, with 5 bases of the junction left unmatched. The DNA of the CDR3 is TGTGCCTGGGCTAGCGGGGGGGCCGGAGAGACCCAGTACTTC. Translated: CAWASGGAGETQYF. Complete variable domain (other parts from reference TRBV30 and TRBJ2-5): SQTIHQWPATLVQPVGSPLSLECTVEGTSNPNLYWYRQAAGRGLQLLFYSVGIGQISSEVPQNLSASRPQDRQFILSSKKLLLSDSGFYLCAWASGGAGETQYFGPGTRLLVL.

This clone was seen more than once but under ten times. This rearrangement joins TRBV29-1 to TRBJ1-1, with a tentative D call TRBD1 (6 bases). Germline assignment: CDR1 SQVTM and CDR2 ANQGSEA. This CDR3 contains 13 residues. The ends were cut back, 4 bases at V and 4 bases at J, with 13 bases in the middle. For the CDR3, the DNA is TGCAGCGTTGTGGGGTACAGGGCCACTGAAGCTTTCTTT. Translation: CSVVGYRATEAFF.

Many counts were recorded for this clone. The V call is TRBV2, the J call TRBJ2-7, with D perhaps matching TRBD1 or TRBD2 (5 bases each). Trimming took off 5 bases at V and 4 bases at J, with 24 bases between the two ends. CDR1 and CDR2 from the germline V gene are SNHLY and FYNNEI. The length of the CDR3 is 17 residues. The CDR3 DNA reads TGTGCCAGCAGTAAAACTGTGGGAACGGGACCCTCTTACGAGCAGTACTTC. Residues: CASSKTVGTGPSYEQYF.

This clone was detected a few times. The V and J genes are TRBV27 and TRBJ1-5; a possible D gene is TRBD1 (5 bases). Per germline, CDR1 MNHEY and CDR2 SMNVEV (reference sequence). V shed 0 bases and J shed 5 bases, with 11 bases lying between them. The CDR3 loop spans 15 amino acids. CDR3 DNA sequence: TGTGCCAGCAGTTTATCAGCCGGGGCCCATCAGCCCCAGCATTTT. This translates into CASSLSAGAHQPQHF.

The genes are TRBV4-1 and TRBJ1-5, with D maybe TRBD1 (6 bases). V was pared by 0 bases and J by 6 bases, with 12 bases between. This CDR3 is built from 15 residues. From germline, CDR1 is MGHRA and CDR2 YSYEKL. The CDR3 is CASSQDPRGSQPQHF. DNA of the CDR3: TGCGCCAGCAGCCAAGATCCAAGGGGGTCTCAGCCCCAGCATTTT.

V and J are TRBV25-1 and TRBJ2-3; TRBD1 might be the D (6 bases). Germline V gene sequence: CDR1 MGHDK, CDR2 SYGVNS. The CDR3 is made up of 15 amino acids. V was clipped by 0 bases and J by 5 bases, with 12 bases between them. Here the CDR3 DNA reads TGTGCCAGCAGTGAATATACAGGGTGGGGAGATACGCAGTATTTT. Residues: CASSEYTGWGDTQYF.

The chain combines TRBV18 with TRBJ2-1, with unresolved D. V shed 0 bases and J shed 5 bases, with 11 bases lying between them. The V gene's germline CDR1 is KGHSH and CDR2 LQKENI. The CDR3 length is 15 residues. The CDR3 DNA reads TGTGCCAGCTCACCACCGGTTAGGGATGACAATGAGCAGTTCTTC. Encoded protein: CASSPPVRDDNEQFF.

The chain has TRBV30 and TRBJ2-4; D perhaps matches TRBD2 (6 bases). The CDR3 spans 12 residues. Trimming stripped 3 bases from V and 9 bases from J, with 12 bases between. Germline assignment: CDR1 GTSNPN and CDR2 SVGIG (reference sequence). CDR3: CAWSGGSGIQYF. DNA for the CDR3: TGTGCCTGGAGCGGGGGTAGCGGCATTCAGTACTTC.

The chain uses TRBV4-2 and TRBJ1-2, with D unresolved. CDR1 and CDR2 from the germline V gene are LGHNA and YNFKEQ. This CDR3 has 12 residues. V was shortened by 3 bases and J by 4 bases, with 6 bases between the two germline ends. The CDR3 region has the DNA TGTGCCAGCAGCCAGGCGGGCTATGGCTACACCTTC. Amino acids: CASSQAGYGYTF.

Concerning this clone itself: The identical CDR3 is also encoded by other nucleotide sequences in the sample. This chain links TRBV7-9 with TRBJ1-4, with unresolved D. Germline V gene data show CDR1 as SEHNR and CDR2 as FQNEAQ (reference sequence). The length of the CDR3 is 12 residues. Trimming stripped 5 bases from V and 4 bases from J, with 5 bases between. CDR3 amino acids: CASSLSNEKLFF. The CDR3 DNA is TGTGCCAGCAGCCTGAGTAATGAAAAACTGTTTTTT.

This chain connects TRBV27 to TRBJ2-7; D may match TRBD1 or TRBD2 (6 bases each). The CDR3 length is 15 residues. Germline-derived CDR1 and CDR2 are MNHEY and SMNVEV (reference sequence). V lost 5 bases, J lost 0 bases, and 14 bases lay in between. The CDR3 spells CASSMGHGSSYEQYF. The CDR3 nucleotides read TGTGCCAGCAGTATGGGACACGGGAGCTCCTACGAGCAGTACTTC.

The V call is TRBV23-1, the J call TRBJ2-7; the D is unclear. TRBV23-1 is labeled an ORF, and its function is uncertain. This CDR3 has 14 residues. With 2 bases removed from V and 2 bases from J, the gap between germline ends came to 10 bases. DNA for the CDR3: TGCGCCAGCAGTCAACGCAGGCAAACCTACGAGCAGTACTTC. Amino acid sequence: CASSQRRQTYEQYF.

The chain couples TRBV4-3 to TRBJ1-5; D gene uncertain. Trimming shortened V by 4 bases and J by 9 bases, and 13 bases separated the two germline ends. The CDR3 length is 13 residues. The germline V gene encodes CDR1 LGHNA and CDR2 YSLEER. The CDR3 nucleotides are TGCGCCAGCAGCCTAGACCCCTCGGGGCCCCAGCATTTT. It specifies CASSLDPSGPQHF.

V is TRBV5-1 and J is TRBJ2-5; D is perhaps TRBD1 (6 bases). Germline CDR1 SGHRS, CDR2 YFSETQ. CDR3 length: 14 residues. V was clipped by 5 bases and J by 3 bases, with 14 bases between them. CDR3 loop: CASSPDRSEETQYF. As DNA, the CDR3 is TGCGCCAGCAGTCCCGACAGGTCGGAAGAGACCCAGTACTTC.

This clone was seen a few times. CDR3 nucleotides: TGTGCCAGCAGCCACGGGACCTCTGGAAACACCATATATTTT. Translated: CASSHGTSGNTIYF. This sequence joins TRBV13 and TRBJ1-3; tentative D call: TRBD1 (5 bases). The CDR3 sequence is 14 residues long. V was cut by 5 bases and J by 0 bases, with 8 bases left in between. Germline assignment: CDR1 PRHDT and CDR2 FYEKMQ (reference sequence).